Shown below are 15 T cell receptor beta chains from a single sample sequenced in a study of CD8+ T cells in alopecia areata. Described treatment: oral pan-JAK inhibitor, 5-10 mg twice daily. It was cDNA, reverse transcribed from extracted RNA, that served as the sequencing template. Clones were read by immunoSEQ multiplex PCR, and TCRdb kept only the in-frame ones, dropping some. The sample carries some 220,000 clones, roughly 56% recorded once. The sequenced sample was CD4+ T cells sorted from blood, obtained at week 4, from a patient treated with tofacitinib. These receptor sequences come from a human donor with alopecia areata.

The V call is TRBV4-3, the J call TRBJ2-5; D is unresolved. The CDR3 extends over 13 amino acids. CDR1 is LGHNA, CDR2 YSLEER, per germline. Trimming took off 3 bases at V and 4 bases at J, with 9 bases between the two ends. CDR3 coding DNA: TGCGCCAGCAGCCAGGAAGTGGGAGAGACCCAGTACTTC. Residues: CASSQEVGETQYF.

The chain has TRBV30 and TRBJ1-6; unclear D gene. CDR1 is GTSNPN, CDR2 SVGIG, per germline (reference sequence). The CDR3 loop spans 13 amino acids. Trimming left V 6 bases short and J 7 bases short, with 13 bases between. The CDR3 coding sequence is TGTGCCTGCCATGATTTCAACAATTCACCCCTCCACTTT. This translates into CACHDFNNSPLHF. Full variable domain (outside the CDR3, taken from reference TRBV30 and TRBJ1-6): SQTIHQWPATLVQPVGSPLSLECTVEGTSNPNLYWYRQAAGRGLQLLFYSVGIGQISSEVPQNLSASRPQDRQFILSSKKLLLSDSGFYLCACHDFNNSPLHFGNGTRLTVT.

This clone appeared a few times. The CDR3 loop is CASSQDEGFLGYTF. DNA for the CDR3: TGCGCCAGCAGCCAAGATGAGGGCTTCCTCGGCTACACCTTC. The chain is built from TRBV4-3 and TRBJ1-2; no clear D gene. Trimming shortened V by 0 bases and J by 8 bases, and 13 bases separated the two germline ends. The CDR3 has 14 residues. Germline lookup yields CDR1 LGHNA and CDR2 YSLEER.

A single count supports this clone. This sequence joins TRBV30 and TRBJ1-2, with 7 bases fitting TRBD1. Germline V lookup: CDR1 GTSNPN, CDR2 SVGIG (reference sequence). The CDR3 is 13 residues long. V lost 0 bases to trimming and J lost 6 bases; unmatched junction nucleotides: 4. The CDR3 reads CAWSVLQGDGYTF. Here the CDR3 DNA reads TGTGCCTGGAGTGTACTCCAGGGGGATGGCTACACCTTC.

This clone showed up just a few times. The chain has TRBV11-3 and TRBJ1-1; maybe TRBD1 (6 bases). This CDR3 is built from 14 residues. Germline V lookup: CDR1 SGHNT, CDR2 YENEEA. V was cut by 3 bases and J by 1 base, with 9 bases left in between. In nucleotides, the CDR3 is TGTGCCAGCAGCTTTCAGGGGAAGAACACTGAAGCTTTCTTT. Translating gives CASSFQGKNTEAFF.

This clone was recorded only once. This rearrangement joins TRBV29-1 to TRBJ1-1; D gene uncertain. In germline, CDR1 is SQVTM, CDR2 ANQGSEA. The CDR3 extends over 8 amino acids. The germline V and J ends were trimmed by 7 bases and 10 bases, with 7 bases remaining between them. This chain's CDR3 is CSAPPAFF. For the CDR3, the DNA is TGCAGCGCCCCCCCAGCTTTCTTT.

The chain carries TRBV6-1 and TRBJ1-5; D is undetermined. Germline V gene sequence: CDR1 MNHNS, CDR2 SASEGT. This CDR3 comprises 13 residues. Deletions cut 3 bases from V and 1 base from J, with 4 bases between. Here the CDR3 DNA reads TGTGCCAGCAGTGATGGCAGCAATCAGCCCCAGCATTTT. This translates into CASSDGSNQPQHF.

This chain uses TRBV6-6 with TRBJ1-6; 9 bases are a match to TRBD1. Unmatched junction bases numbered 6, after V lost 4 bases and J lost 8 bases. The CDR3 totals 15 residues. Germline V lookup: CDR1 MNHNY, CDR2 SVGAGI (reference sequence). As DNA, the CDR3 is TGTGCCAGCAGTTCCTTTAGGACAGGGGATTCACCCCTCCACTTT. Translation gives CASSSFRTGDSPLHF.

V gene TRBV14 combines with J gene TRBJ2-1; D not certain. V was clipped by 3 bases and J by 7 bases, with 10 bases between them. This CDR3 has 13 amino acids. Germline V CDR1 and CDR2: SGHDN, FVKESK. In nucleotides, the CDR3 is TGTGCCAGCAGCCAGGGCTGGATAAATGAGCAGTTCTTC. It translates to CASSQGWINEQFF. The whole variable domain, remainder taken from reference TRBV14 and TRBJ2-1, is EAGVTQFPSHSVIEKGQTVTLRCDPISGHDNLYWYRRVMGKEIKFLLHFVKESKQDESGMPNNRFLAERTGGTYSTLKVQPAELEDSGVYFCASSQGWINEQFFGPGTRLTVL.

CDR3 sequence reads: CSVKQVLGEQYF. The CDR3 DNA reads as TGCAGCGTAAAACAAGTTCTGGGGGAGCAGTACTTC. The chain employs TRBV29-1 and TRBJ2-7; D is uncertain. V was cut by 6 bases and J by 7 bases, with 16 bases left in between. The CDR3 extends over 12 amino acids. The germline CDR1 and CDR2 sequences are SQVTM and ANQGSEA.

This rearrangement joins TRBV14 to TRBJ1-4; maybe TRBD1 (5 bases). The germline V and J ends were trimmed by 3 bases and 6 bases, with 11 bases remaining between them. The CDR3 extends over 14 amino acids. Germline CDR1 SGHDN, CDR2 FVKESK. CDR3 region: CASSQLGRDEKLFF. DNA of the CDR3: TGTGCCAGCAGCCAGCTGGGGCGGGATGAAAAACTGTTTTTT.

The chain combines TRBV7-2 with TRBJ1-1; D is unresolved. The CDR3 is 14 residues long. Looked up from germline, CDR1 is SGHTA and CDR2 is FQGNSA. Trimming removed 4 bases at V and 1 base at J, with 10 bases between. The DNA of the CDR3 is TGTGCCAGCAGCTCCCGGCTGGAGAACACTGAAGCTTTCTTT. Translation: CASSSRLENTEAFF. The complete variable domain, with remaining parts taken from reference TRBV7-2 and TRBJ1-1, reads GAGVSQSPSNKVTEKGKDVELRCDPISGHTALYWYRQSLGQGLEFLIYFQGNSAPDKSGLPSDRFSAERTGGSVSTLTIQRTQQEDSAVYLCASSSRLENTEAFFGQGTRLTVV.

The chain combines TRBV5-8 with TRBJ1-6, with unresolved D. CDR3 size: 12 residues. The V gene lost 4 bases and the J gene lost 7 bases, with 6 bases spanning the gap. Germline CDR1 SGHTS, CDR2 YDEGEE. CDR3: CASSLRNSPLHF. In DNA, the CDR3 is TGTGCCAGCAGCCTGAGAAATTCACCCCTCCACTTT.

The chain carries TRBV29-1 and TRBJ1-5, with TRBD1 as a possible D gene (6 bases). The V and J ends lost 4 bases and 3 bases respectively, with 10 bases between them. This CDR3 region has 13 residues. Per the germline V gene, CDR1 is SQVTM and CDR2 is ANQGSEA. CDR3 amino acids: CSVAQGNNQPQHF. The CDR3 DNA is TGCAGCGTTGCACAGGGAAACAATCAGCCCCAGCATTTT.

The chain links TRBV6-1 to TRBJ2-2, with D uncertain. Germline-derived CDR1 and CDR2 are MNHNS and SASEGT. Trimming stripped 1 base from V and 2 bases from J, with 11 bases between. The CDR3 runs to 16 residues. CDR3 sequence: CASSEVNSPNTGELFF. As DNA, the CDR3 is TGTGCCAGCAGTGAAGTAAACAGCCCCAACACCGGGGAGCTGTTTTTT.